A selection of T cell receptor beta chains follows, all from one sample in a study of blood T cell repertoires in COVID-19. This table comes from immunoSEQ multiplex PCR, and its TCRdb copy is limited to in-frame clones, with some not included. The sample consists of about 120,000 clones, around 82% of them appearing once. Sequenced input: peripheral blood. These receptors all come from a man aged 30 to 45 with COVID-19, enrolled during active disease. The CDR3 runs from the conserved cysteine through the conserved F or W. Fields, in order: D gene, clone size, V gene, J gene, CDR3 protein, CDR3 DNA. A D gene is named only where the DNA matches it firmly. The size field is filled for only some rows; it gives once, few, many or a size class.

.	.	TRBV30	TRBJ1-6	CAWSVPPSSKYNSPLHF	TGTGCCTGGAGTGTACCGCCCTCGAGCAAGTATAATTCACCCCTCCACTTT
TRBD1	.	TRBV28	TRBJ1-5	CASSPTGRGSQPQHF	TGTGCCAGCAGTCCGACAGGGCGTGGCAGTCAGCCCCAGCATTTT
.	.	TRBV5-1	TRBJ2-1	CASSYDREAGEQFF	TGCGCCAGCAGCTACGACAGGGAGGCGGGCGAGCAGTTCTTC
.	.	TRBV7-8	TRBJ2-4	CASSLVGGGHLAKNIQYF	TGTGCCAGCAGCTTAGTGGGCGGGGGCCACCTAGCCAAAAACATTCAGTACTTC
.	.	TRBV10-3	TRBJ1-2	CAISESPDYGYTF	TGTGCCATCAGTGAGTCGCCGGACTATGGCTACACCTTC
TRBD2	.	TRBV9	TRBJ2-1	CASSALAGLYNEQFF	TGTGCCAGCAGCGCACTAGCGGGGCTATACAATGAGCAGTTCTTC
.	.	TRBV11-2	TRBJ2-5	CASTQTGSQETQYF	TGTGCCAGCACCCAGACAGGTTCTCAAGAGACCCAGTACTTC
TRBD2	once	TRBV7-8	TRBJ2-7	CASSLVGWTSLSSYEQYF	TGTGCCAGCAGCTTAGTAGGCTGGACTAGCCTCAGCTCCTACGAGCAGTACTTC
TRBD1	few	TRBV12-5	TRBJ1-2	CASAPGRGDHGYTF	TGTGCTAGTGCCCCGGGCAGGGGGGACCATGGCTACACCTTC
TRBD1	.	TRBV2	TRBJ2-3	CASRVRQGVVDTQYF	TGTGCCAGCAGAGTGAGACAGGGGGTTGTAGATACGCAGTATTTT
.	.	TRBV5-1	TRBJ2-7	CASRQQGGAYEQYF	TGCGCCAGCAGACAACAAGGGGGGGCCTACGAGCAGTACTTC
TRBD2	few	TRBV27	TRBJ2-7	CASSSGTSGAYEQYF	TGTGCCAGCAGTTCCGGGACTAGCGGGGCCTACGAGCAGTACTTC
.	.	TRBV5-1	TRBJ1-1	CASSWGGPNTEAFF	TGCGCCAGCAGCTGGGGGGGCCCGAACACTGAAGCTTTCTTT
.	.	TRBV9	TRBJ2-3	CASRELTDTQYF	TGTGCCAGCAGGGAACTAACAGATACGCAGTATTTT
TRBD2	.	TRBV6-6	TRBJ2-2	CASSYSLAGTGELFF	TGTGCCAGCAGTTACTCGTTAGCGGGTACCGGGGAGCTGTTTTTT
.	.	TRBV24-1	TRBJ2-7	CATSDALRPDEQYF	TGTGCCACCAGTGATGCGTTGAGGCCGGACGAGCAGTACTTC
.	.	TRBV4-2	TRBJ1-1	CASSPRGENTEAFF	TGTGCCAGCAGCCCGCGGGGCGAGAACACTGAAGCTTTCTTT
TRBD1	.	TRBV28	TRBJ1-6	CASSSGTGVGFYNSPLHF	TGTGCCAGCAGTTCAGGGACAGGCGTCGGGTTCTATAATTCACCCCTCCACTTT
.	.	TRBV12-3/TRBV12-4	TRBJ1-3	CASSPQGHTIYF	TGTGCCAGCAGCCCACAGGGACACACCATATATTTT
.	.	TRBV7-9	TRBJ1-3	CASSLAQGGGNTIYF	TGTGCCAGCAGCTTAGCACAGGGTGGAGGAAACACCATATATTTT
TRBD2	.	TRBV5-8	TRBJ2-5	CASYPGPGLAGEETQYF	TGTGCCAGCTACCCAGGACCGGGACTAGCGGGAGAAGAGACCCAGTACTTC
.	once	TRBV6-6	TRBJ1-2	CASSLLGYTF	TGTGCCAGCAGTCTATTAGGCTACACCTTC
.	.	TRBV2	TRBJ1-1	CASKLGEAFF	TGTGCCAGCAAGCTTGGTGAAGCTTTCTTT
.	.	TRBV29-1	TRBJ2-1	CSAVDTSSYNEQFF	TGCAGCGCTGTCGACACCAGCTCCTACAATGAGCAGTTCTTC
TRBD2	.	TRBV7-3	TRBJ2-3	CASSLVAGGHGDTQYF	TGTGCCAGCAGCTTGGTAGCGGGGGGGCATGGAGATACGCAGTATTTT